This entry features one T cell receptor beta chain sequence. Its specificity is unknown. This sample stems from a study of T cell responses to AZD1222 COVID-19 vaccine. Study at large: Second-dose groups at about 4 or about 12 weeks were pooled.

General study results and limits: Donors were largely white British and mainly female; clonal diversity was possibly underestimated.

The CDR3 totals 14 residues. The trim removed 5 bases at V and 4 bases at J, leaving 4 bases unmatched. Germline CDR1 reads SNHLY; CDR2 reads FYNNEI. Generated by immunoSEQ multiplex PCR, the TCRdb table keeps only in-frame clones and is missing some. The table has 120,000 or so clones, approximately 85% seen once; the top ten hold 4% to 5%. The TCR comes from an adult in good health. The specimen was peripheral blood, collected on day 0 of AZD1222 vaccination. This chain joins TRBV2 and TRBJ2-7; 11 positions agree with TRBD1. CDR3 loop: CASSRTGGVYEQYF. The CDR3 nucleotides read TGTGCCAGCAGTCGGACAGGGGGCGTTTACGAGCAGTACTTC.